A single sample is the source of the 7 T cell receptor beta chains below, sequenced in a study of naive and memory T cell subsets. The beta constant-region primer was an equimolar mix of two oligonucleotides covering TRBC1 and TRBC2. TCRdb processed the UMI-ligation and nested PCR reads anew with MiXCR; each CDR3 protein has one entry. Here the sample spans 75,000 to 85,000 distinct CDR3 sequences, around 13% being singletons. Input material: central memory CD4+ T cells from blood. The receptors here all came from a human donor in good health.

This clonotype was picked up a small number of times. The V call is TRBV28, the J call TRBJ2-6, with D possibly being TRBD2 (5 bases). CDR1 MDHEN and CDR2 SYDVKM come from the germline V gene. The V end lost 2 bases, the J end lost 0 bases, and 14 bases lay between the germline ends. This CDR3 region has 18 residues. DNA of the CDR3: TGTGCCAGCAGTTTAGGCGGGCCAATGAGCTCTGGGGCCAACGTCCTGACTTTC. It codes for CASSLGGPMSSGANVLTF.

Only a few counts were recorded for this clonotype. The chain combines TRBV6-6 with TRBJ1-1; no clear D. Looked up from germline, CDR1 is MNHNY and CDR2 is SVGAGI (reference sequence). This CDR3 has 13 residues. Trimming took 5 bases from V and 1 from J, leaving 8 bases between them. The CDR3 DNA reads as TGTGCCAGCAGTCCAACACCGAACACTGAAGCTTTCTTT. This sequence encodes CASSPTPNTEAFF.

This clonotype was seen a few times. The gene calls are TRBV13 and TRBJ2-3; D call uncertain. In germline, CDR1 is PRHDT, CDR2 FYEKMQ (reference sequence). The CDR3 has 11 amino acids. V was trimmed by 5 bases and J by 6 bases, leaving 6 bases between them. DNA of the CDR3: TGTGCCAGCAGCAGATGGGATACGCAGTATTTT. Translation: CASSRWDTQYF.

V and J are TRBV11-2 and TRBJ2-5, with D maybe TRBD2 (6 bases). There are 17 residues in the CDR3. Germline loops: CDR1 SGHAT, CDR2 FQNNGV. V was shortened by 1 base and J by 2 bases, with 17 bases between the two germline ends. The CDR3 DNA is TGTGCCAGCAGCTTAGGCTGGTCCAGCGGGTCGCAAGAGACCCAGTACTTC. Translation: CASSLGWSSGSQETQYF.

This clonotype turned up a few times. The chain is built from TRBV7-2 and TRBJ2-3; TRBD2 matches 12 bases. The length of the CDR3 is 18 residues. Germline CDR1 and CDR2: SGHTA and FQGNSA. V shed 0 bases, J shed 4 bases, and the junction held 8 bases outside the gene matches. CDR3 sequence: CASSLAPSGRAVADTQYF. CDR3 bases: TGTGCCAGCAGCTTAGCCCCTAGCGGGAGGGCCGTTGCAGATACGCAGTATTTT. Drawing the rest from reference TRBV7-2 and TRBJ2-3, the complete variable domain is GAGVSQSPSNKVTEKGKDVELRCDPISGHTALYWYRQSLGQGLEFLIYFQGNSAPDKSGLPSDRFSAERTGGSVSTLTIQRTQQEDSAVYLCASSLAPSGRAVADTQYFGPGTRLTVL.

Written as DNA, the CDR3 is TGTGCCATCAGTGAGTCCCGGACAATTACCTACGAGCAGTACTTC. Amino acid sequence: CAISESRTITYEQYF. J is TRBJ2-7 and V is TRBV10-3; TRBD1 might be the D (5 bases). Germline CDR1 and CDR2: ENHRY and SYGVKD. Trimming shortened V by 0 bases and J by 2 bases, and 11 bases separated the two germline ends. This CDR3 spans 15 amino acids.

This clonotype was seen ten or more times. V gene TRBV2 combines with J gene TRBJ1-2; D is possibly TRBD1 (6 bases). Trimming left V 6 bases short and J 3 bases short, with 17 bases between. Germline V gene data show CDR1 as SNHLY and CDR2 as FYNNEI. CDR3 size: 15 residues. The CDR3 sequence is CASRPQLTGYYGYTF. The CDR3 DNA reads as TGTGCCAGCAGGCCCCAATTGACAGGCTACTATGGCTACACCTTC. Filled out from reference TRBV2 and TRBJ1-2, the complete variable domain reads EPEVTQTPSHQVTQMGQEVILRCVPISNHLYFYWYRQILGQKVEFLVSFYNNEISEKSEIFDDQFSVERPDGSNFTLKIRSTKLEDSAMYFCASRPQLTGYYGYTFGSGTRLTVV.